Following are 11 T cell receptor beta chains from one sample sequenced in a study of blood T cell repertoires in COVID-19. The repertoire was sequenced with immunoSEQ multiplex PCR; TCRdb's copy has only in-frame clones and lacks some. The table has approximately 150,000 clones, roughly 80% seen once; the top ten hold less than 7%. Sequencing was done on a sample of PBMCs or T cells enriched from blood (not recorded which). The origin of the receptors is a woman between 40 and 50 years old who had recovered from COVID-19.

This clone is a singleton in its sample. This chain uses TRBV30 with TRBJ1-5; D call uncertain. V was trimmed by 1 base and J by 3 bases, leaving 7 bases between them. The CDR3 runs 13 residues. Germline CDR1 reads GTSNPN; CDR2 reads SVGIG (reference sequence). Here the CDR3 DNA reads TGTGCCTGGAGTGAACAGTCCAATCAGCCCCAGCATTTT. Residues: CAWSEQSNQPQHF.

The J gene is TRBJ1-5, the V gene TRBV7-9, with no clear D. Germline V lookup: CDR1 SEHNR, CDR2 FQNEAQ (reference sequence). This CDR3 contains 14 residues. Between the trimmed V and J ends, which lost 5 bases and 0 bases, there was a span of 8 bases. The CDR3 nucleotides read TGTGCCAGCAGCCGGGTCAATAGCAATCAGCCCCAGCATTTT. Its protein product is CASSRVNSNQPQHF.

This clone was picked up one time. This rearrangement joins TRBV2 to TRBJ1-4; no reliable D call. CDR1 is SNHLY and CDR2 is FYNNEI in the germline V gene. V lost 4 bases and J lost 2, with 14 bases in between. CDR3 size: 16 residues. In DNA, the CDR3 is TGTGCCAGCAGTGCAAGTAACATGGCTACTAATGAAAAACTGTTTTTT. It encodes CASSASNMATNEKLFF.

The chain is built from TRBV4-1 and TRBJ2-7, with D possibly TRBD2 on 5 matching bases. The CDR3 sequence is 17 residues long. V lost 0 bases to trimming and J lost 0 bases, with 15 bases between them. Germline V CDR1 and CDR2: MGHRA, YSYEKL. This CDR3 is CASSQDRDRDGSYEQYF. The CDR3 coding sequence is TGCGCCAGCAGCCAAGATCGGGATAGGGATGGCTCCTACGAGCAGTACTTC.

This chain uses TRBV25-1 with TRBJ1-2; a weak D match, TRBD1 (5 bases). CDR3 length equals 15 residues. Germline V gene lookup returns CDR1 MGHDK and CDR2 SYGVNS. With 1 base removed from V and 6 bases from J, the gap between germline ends came to 15 bases. The CDR3 is CASSEWFEGANGYTF. CDR3 nucleotides: TGTGCCAGCAGTGAATGGTTCGAAGGGGCTAATGGCTACACCTTC.

The V call is TRBV10-2, the J call TRBJ1-1; 10 bases line up with TRBD1. CDR3 length: 14 amino acids. The germline V gene has CDR1 WSHSY and CDR2 SAAADI. V lost 5 bases to trimming and J lost 5 bases; unmatched junction nucleotides: 5. The chain's CDR3 is CASSRTGGGTEAFF. DNA of the CDR3: TGCGCCAGCAGTCGGACAGGGGGAGGAACTGAAGCTTTCTTT.

This clone was detected once. The chain employs TRBV7-3 and TRBJ2-3; D gene unclear. In germline, CDR1 is SGHTA, CDR2 FQGTGA. The CDR3 length is 12 residues. The germline V and J ends were trimmed by 4 bases and 6 bases, with 8 bases remaining between them. The CDR3 protein is CASSSTQDTQYF. The CDR3 region has the DNA TGTGCCAGCAGCTCCACCCAGGATACGCAGTATTTT.

The V gene is TRBV7-6, the J gene TRBJ2-7, with TRBD1 matching 12 bases. The CDR3 is 15 amino acids. Per the germline V gene, CDR1 is SGHVS and CDR2 is FNYEAQ. Trimming took 4 bases from V and 4 from J; bases not matched to a gene: 5. The DNA for the CDR3 is TGTGCCAGCAGCTCCGGGACAGGGGGCGGGTACGAGCAGTACTTC. Amino acid sequence: CASSSGTGGGYEQYF.

The chain joins TRBV15 to TRBJ1-6, with D possibly being TRBD1 (5 bases). Trimming shortened V by 4 bases and J by 8 bases, and 15 bases separated the two germline ends. CDR1 is LNHNV, CDR2 YYDKDF, per germline (reference sequence). The CDR3 length is 15 residues. The CDR3 bases are TGTGCCACCAGCACCTTGGACACCAACTATTCACCCCTCCACTTT. It encodes CATSTLDTNYSPLHF.

J is TRBJ2-7 and V is TRBV3-1 (or the pseudogene TRBV3-2); perhaps TRBD2 as D (6 bases). Between the trimmed V and J ends, which lost 3 bases and 3 bases, there was a span of 12 bases. The CDR3 is made up of 14 amino acids. Germline V gives CDR1 LGHDT, CDR2 YNNKEL (reference sequence). The CDR3 loop reads CASSQDWGDYEQYF. Here the CDR3 DNA reads TGTGCCAGCAGCCAGGACTGGGGGGACTACGAGCAGTACTTC.

The CDR3 DNA sequence: TGTGCCACCATCACGGGACACCGAGAGAACACTGAAGCTTTCTTT. Translating gives CATITGHRENTEAFF. The rearrangement uses TRBV19 and TRBJ1-1, with D possibly matching TRBD1 (6 bases). The CDR3 has 15 amino acids. V lost 10 bases to trimming and J lost 1 base, with 19 bases between them. The germline CDR1 and CDR2 sequences are LNHDA and SQIVND (reference sequence).